The source of this T cell receptor beta chain is a study of T cell repertoires in cytomegalovirus infection. Study overall: Public TCR beta signatures marked donors with CMV infection and the matching HLA.

TCRdb redid the calling of the reads with MiXCR, one entry per CDR3 protein. The sample holds roughly 230,000 distinct CDR3 sequences, over 9% seen once. Study-level results: People with CMV and the relevant HLA were identified by cumulative public TCR beta family frequency. CMV-specific TCR beta clonotypes restricted by HLA-C dominated the ex vivo response.

This clonotype was observed many times. Its specificity is not known. This CDR3 region has 15 residues. The J segment lost 4 bases and the V segment lost 3 bases, leaving 4 bases of the junction unmatched. Germline V gene lookup returns CDR1 SGHTA and CDR2 FQGNSA. The chain links TRBV7-2 to TRBJ2-5; TRBD2 agrees at 11 bases. The sequence was obtained from a human donor in good health (CMV status not recorded). Some clones in this sample may be carry-over from other donors' samples. The sample comprised PBMCs. CDR3 in amino acids: CASSLGLAEGETQYF. For the CDR3, the DNA is TGTGCCAGCAGCTTGGGACTAGCGGAGGGAGAGACCCAGTACTTC.